The 17 T cell receptor beta chains below were found in one sample sequenced in a study of CD8 T cells in Susac syndrome. With random hexamers, reverse transcription was performed on roughly 0.5 to 1 ug of RNA. TCRdb reprocessed the immunoSEQ multiplex PCR reads via MiXCR and lists one record per CDR3 protein. Of about 160,000 distinct CDR3 sequences listed, roughly 94% are singletons. Sequencing was performed on CD4+ T cells from PBMCs. The receptors originated from a human donor with multiple sclerosis.

This chain connects TRBV12-3 or TRBV12-4 to TRBJ1-2; D remains unclear. V gave up 10 bases and J gave up 2 bases, with 20 bases separating them. CDR3 length: 15 amino acids. CDR3 sequence (DNA): TGTGCCACCGCGGCGTCGGCCAGACACAACTATGGCTACACCTTC. As protein: CATAASARHNYGYTF.

The J gene is TRBJ2-7, the V gene TRBV20-1; weak D call: TRBD2 (5 bases). The CDR3 is made up of 14 amino acids. V was cut by 1 base and J by 5 bases, with 15 bases left in between. Germline V gene lookup returns CDR1 DFQATT and CDR2 SNEGSKA (reference sequence). The CDR3 nucleotides read TGCAGTGCTAGAGGTGTAGCGATTACGAACGAGCAGTACTTC. Residues: CSARGVAITNEQYF.

The chain couples TRBV20-1 to TRBJ2-6; no reliable D call. V dropped 1 base and J dropped 0 bases, with 7 bases sitting between them. Germline CDR1 reads DFQATT; CDR2 reads SNEGSKA (reference sequence). CDR3 length equals 15 residues. In DNA form, the CDR3 reads TGCAGTGCTAGAGTTACCAGCTCTGGGGCCAACGTCCTGACTTTC. Translation gives CSARVTSSGANVLTF.

V is TRBV12-3 or TRBV12-4 and J is TRBJ2-2; D is unresolved. Trimming took 2 bases from V and 0 from J, leaving 4 bases between them. CDR3 length: 14 residues. CDR3: CASSLQTNTGELFF. DNA of the CDR3: TGTGCCAGCAGTTTACAGACGAACACCGGGGAGCTGTTTTTT.

The chain recombines TRBV20-1 with TRBJ1-1; D gene unclear. The germline gives CDR1 DFQATT, CDR2 SNEGSKA (reference sequence). Between the trimmed V and J ends, which lost 3 bases and 5 bases, there was a span of 7 bases. The CDR3 is 11 amino acids. The CDR3 here is CSASSSTEAFF. The DNA for the CDR3 is TGCAGTGCTAGTTCCTCAACTGAAGCTTTCTTT.

This sequence joins TRBV23-1 and TRBJ1-3, with D perhaps TRBD1 (5 bases). TRBV23-1 is marked as an open reading frame, function uncertain. V lost 3 bases and J 0 bases, leaving 9 bases between the germline ends. The CDR3 runs to 15 residues. This CDR3 is CASSHGAHSGNTIYF. As DNA, the CDR3 is TGCGCCAGCAGTCACGGGGCGCACTCTGGAAACACCATATATTTT.

V is TRBV7-9 and J is TRBJ1-1, with D uncertain. V was pared by 3 bases and J by 1 base, with 6 bases between. The CDR3 loop spans 13 amino acids. Per germline, CDR1 SEHNR and CDR2 FQNEAQ (reference sequence). The CDR3 spells CASSFLPNTEAFF. CDR3 coding DNA: TGTGCCAGCAGCTTCCTCCCGAACACTGAAGCTTTCTTT.

The chain is built from TRBV2 and TRBJ2-2, with D perhaps TRBD2 (5 bases). This CDR3 region has 14 residues. V shed 10 bases and J shed 8 bases, with 20 bases lying between them. Looked up from germline, CDR1 is SNHLY and CDR2 is FYNNEI. DNA for the CDR3: TGTGCCACCCGGGGAGTCTCGGGCGGGGGGGAGCTGTTTTTT. Protein: CATRGVSGGGELFF.

CDR3 protein: CASSQGTGYEQYF. CDR3 nucleotide sequence: TGCGCCAGCAGCCAAGGGACTGGCTACGAGCAGTACTTC. V is TRBV4-3 and J is TRBJ2-7; tentative D call: TRBD2 (5 bases). CDR1 and CDR2 (germline): LGHNA, YSLEER. V was cut by 1 base and J by 3 bases, with 7 bases left in between. This CDR3 contains 13 residues.

This rearrangement joins TRBV5-4 to TRBJ1-1; possibly TRBD1 for D (6 bases). CDR1 SGHNT and CDR2 YYREEE come from the germline V gene (reference sequence). The CDR3 has 15 amino acids. V was shortened by 4 bases and J by 5 bases, with 18 bases between the two germline ends. The CDR3 DNA sequence: TGTGCCAGCAGCCTTAACAGGGATGGGGAGACTGAAGCTTTCTTT. It translates to CASSLNRDGETEAFF.

J is TRBJ2-1 and V is TRBV27; TRBD1 agrees at 7 bases. V shed 8 bases and J 9 bases; nucleotides not matched to a gene: 16. Looked up from germline, CDR1 is MNHEY and CDR2 is SMNVEV (reference sequence). This CDR3 has 15 amino acids. The DNA for the CDR3 is TGTGCCAGCCGCCAGGGACAGTCTCCTGTGGGTGAGCAGTTCTTC. It translates to CASRQGQSPVGEQFF.

The chain joins TRBV19 to TRBJ2-1; unclear D gene. This CDR3 is built from 14 residues. V was shortened by 7 bases and J by 1 base, with 11 bases between the two germline ends. Germline CDR1 and CDR2: LNHDA and SQIVND (reference sequence). The chain's CDR3 is CASKKAKSYNEQFF. The CDR3 region has the DNA TGTGCCAGTAAGAAAGCGAAGTCCTACAATGAGCAGTTCTTC. The full variable domain, rest sourced from reference TRBV19 and TRBJ2-1, is DGGITQSPKYLFRKEGQNVTLSCEQNLNHDAMYWYRQDPGQGLRLIYYSQIVNDFQKGDIAEGYSVSREKKESFPLTVTSAQKNPTAFYLCASKKAKSYNEQFFGPGTRLTVL.

The J gene is TRBJ1-1, the V gene TRBV3-1; maybe TRBD1 (6 bases). Germline CDR1 reads LGHDT; CDR2 reads YNNKEL (reference sequence). V lost 5 bases and J 4 bases, leaving 8 bases between the germline ends. The CDR3 is 12 residues long. In nucleotides, the CDR3 is TGTGCCAGCAGCACAGGGCGCACTGAAGCTTTCTTT. The encoded protein is CASSTGRTEAFF.

The chain joins TRBV20-1 to TRBJ2-5; D is possibly TRBD2 (5 bases). The CDR3 is made up of 16 amino acids. V was trimmed by 0 bases and J by 5 bases, leaving 19 bases between them. CDR1 is DFQATT, CDR2 SNEGSKA, per germline (reference sequence). The CDR3 loop reads CSARDLFAAVGETQYF. The CDR3 region has the DNA TGCAGTGCTAGAGATCTTTTTGCAGCGGTGGGGGAGACCCAGTACTTC.

The chain has TRBV29-1 and TRBJ1-5; perhaps TRBD1 as D (5 bases). Trimming removed 4 bases from V and 2 bases from J, with 6 bases in between. This CDR3 is 12 amino acids long. Germline CDR1 reads SQVTM; CDR2 reads ANQGSEA. The CDR3 nucleotides read TGCAGCGTTGTACAGGGCAATCAGCCCCAGCATTTT. Translating it yields CSVVQGNQPQHF. The whole variable domain, filled in from reference TRBV29-1 and TRBJ1-5, reads SAVISQKPSRDICQRGTSLTIQCQVDSQVTMMFWYRQQPGQSLTLIATANQGSEATYESGFVIDKFPISRPNLTFSTLTVSNMSPEDSSIYLCSVVQGNQPQHFGDGTRLSIL.

This clonotype came up a few times. The chain carries TRBV11-2 and TRBJ2-7, with D unclear. Trimming cost V 1 base and J 4 bases, with 11 bases left between them. Germline assignment: CDR1 SGHAT and CDR2 FQNNGV. This CDR3 contains 14 residues. The CDR3 coding sequence is TGTGCCAGCAGCTTAGGTAGGGCAGCATACGAGCAGTACTTC. Translating it yields CASSLGRAAYEQYF.

The sample holds one count of this clonotype. The chain couples TRBV7-9 to TRBJ2-2; the D gene is possibly TRBD2 (5 bases). The germline V gene encodes CDR1 SEHNR and CDR2 FQNEAQ (reference sequence). The V end was cut by 4 bases, the J end by 4 bases, with 10 bases between. There are 14 residues in the CDR3. CDR3 in DNA: TGTGCCAGCAGCTGGAGCGGACCCACCGGGGAGCTGTTTTTT. Translated, it gives CASSWSGPTGELFF.